This T cell receptor (beta chain) was identified during a study of cytomegalovirus exposure and HLA in healthy donors. Whole-study context: Within an early data release were tens of millions of unique TCRs drawn from HLA-typed donors. Study-wide results and limits: Across donors, sequencing depth was assumed by presence/absence analyses to be roughly uniform. For most subjects, TCR beta sequences were reported to predict HLA-A and HLA-B alleles with accuracy. TCR sequences were mostly rare, though some public TCRs occurred in many donors.

PCR was performed using 60 Vbeta and 13 Jbeta primers. Assay: immunoSEQ multiplex PCR; the TCRdb copy retains only in-frame clones and omits some. The profile shows about 150,000 clones, 65% to 85% of them singletons. A remark on this clone: Its antigen is unknown.

This CDR3 is 14 amino acids long. The germline gives CDR1 SQVTM, CDR2 ANQGSEA. With V trimmed by 2 bases and J by 7 bases, 7 bases remained unmatched. The chain combines TRBV29-1 with TRBJ2-7; TRBD2 agrees at 11 bases. Source material: PBMCs. This receptor was taken from a woman in her forties in good health and CMV-seropositive. The CDR3 bases are TGCAGCGTTGAAATAGCGGGAGGGCCCGGGGAGCAGTACTTC. Amino acids: CSVEIAGGPGEQYF.